A single count supports the clone carrying this T cell receptor beta chain. The data derive from a study of OX40 agonist ivuxolimab in advanced cancers. Repertoires were generated with immunoSEQ multiplex PCR, while TCRdb's copy carries only in-frame clones and drops some. The sample carries tens of thousands of clones, over 70% recorded once. The V gene lost 6 bases and the J gene lost 4 bases, with 8 bases spanning the gap. CDR3 length: 12 residues. CDR1 and CDR2 (germline): SGHAT, FQNNGV. The receptor was derived from an adult with an advanced solid tumor such as melanoma, head and neck, liver or kidney cancer. The sample in question was CD4+ or CD8+ T cells sorted from blood, obtained in a trial of the OX40 agonist ivuxolimab. The chain carries TRBV11-2 and TRBJ2-3; D call uncertain. CDR3 region: CASRVGADTQYF. CDR3 nucleotides: TGTGCCAGCAGAGTAGGTGCAGATACGCAGTATTTT.